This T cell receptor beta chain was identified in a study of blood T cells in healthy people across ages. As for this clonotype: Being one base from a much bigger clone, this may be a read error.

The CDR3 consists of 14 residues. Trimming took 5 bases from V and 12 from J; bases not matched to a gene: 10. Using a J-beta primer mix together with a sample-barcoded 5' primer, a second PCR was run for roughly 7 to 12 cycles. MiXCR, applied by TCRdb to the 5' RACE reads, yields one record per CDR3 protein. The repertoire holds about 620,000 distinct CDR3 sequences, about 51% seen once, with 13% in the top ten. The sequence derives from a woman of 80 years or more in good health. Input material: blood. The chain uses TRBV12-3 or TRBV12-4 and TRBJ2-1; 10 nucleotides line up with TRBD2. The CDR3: CASSVTSGVAGQFF. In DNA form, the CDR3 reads TGTGCCAGCAGTGTAACTAGCGGGGTTGCCGGGCAGTTCTTC.